This TCR beta chain was documented in a study of human T cells and chemical hapten exposure. For this clonotype: Its cognate antigen is unknown.

Unique molecular identifiers were attached to individual cDNA molecules within the library. One entry per CDR3 protein, called by TCRdb with MiXCR from the RACE reads. The sample has approximately 70,000 distinct CDR3 sequences, around 10% seen once. Time point in this sample: patch test 1, 2 weeks after DPC sensitization. Treatment in this sample: therapeutic diphenylcyclopropenone sensitization with weekly scalp DPC. Study findings and constraints: TCRs exceeding a frequency of 1 in 1000 stayed unchanged under DPC sensitization. Significantly greater numbers of large CDR3 similarity clusters came from expanded TCRs than from controls.

This CDR3 has 15 residues. Trimming left V 0 bases short and J 3 bases short, with 12 bases between. The germline V gene has CDR1 MNHEY and CDR2 SVGEGT. The source of this sequence is a woman in her thirties or forties with alopecia areata. Some clones in this sample may be carry-over from other donors' samples. Sequences were derived from whole blood, sampled in connection with sensitization to the hapten diphenylcyclopropenone (DPC). The chain uses TRBV6-2 or TRBV6-3 and TRBJ2-7; TRBD1 is a possible D gene (6 bases). CDR3 coding DNA: TGTGCCAGCAGTTACTCTTACGGACAGCTCTACGAGCAGTACTTC. Translating it yields CASSYSYGQLYEQYF.